This TCR beta chain was observed in a study of blood T cells in healthy people across ages. Together with a sample-barcoded 5' primer, a J-beta primer mix was included in a second PCR lasting roughly 6 to 12 cycles. TCRdb re-called the 5' RACE reads with MiXCR, one entry per CDR3 protein. The sample consists of roughly 700,000 distinct CDR3 sequences, more than 40% of them appearing once. V was shortened by 6 bases and J by 3 bases, with 19 bases between the two germline ends. CDR3 length: 16 amino acids. The V gene's germline CDR1 is SGHRS and CDR2 YFSETQ. This receptor was obtained from a woman aged 55-70 years in good health. V and J are TRBV5-1 and TRBJ2-1; the D gene is possibly TRBD2 (5 bases). Sequences were obtained from blood. The CDR3 reads CASTVPRGRDYNEQFF. In DNA, the CDR3 is TGCGCCAGCACCGTCCCGAGAGGCCGGGACTACAATGAGCAGTTCTTC.